The 22 T cell receptor beta chains listed next were all sequenced from one sample in a study of T cell changes during pregnancy in multiple sclerosis. The method was immunoSEQ multiplex PCR; TCRdb's version includes in-frame clones alone and lacks a portion of them. The sample includes 30,000 or so clones, approximately 90% seen only once; the top ten take roughly 9%. The input for sequencing was CD8+ T cells from peripheral blood mononuclear cells, taken in the first trimester of pregnancy. The source of these receptors is a female donor with multiple sclerosis, enrolled in a pregnancy study.

The rearrangement links TRBV27 to TRBJ2-2; 8 positions match TRBD2. The germline V gene has CDR1 MNHEY and CDR2 SMNVEV (reference sequence). The CDR3 runs to 14 residues. The DNA for the CDR3 is TGTGTATCAGGGGCGGGAGGAGACACCGGGGAGCTGTTTTTT. Amino acid sequence: CVSGAGGDTGELFF.

The J gene is TRBJ2-3, the V gene TRBV21-1; TRBD2 is the table's D call, not checked against the DNA. TRBV21-1 is designated a pseudogene. The CDR3 extends over 14 amino acids. The CDR3 spells CATLLERGTDTQYF. CDR3 sequence (DNA): TGTGCCACCTTACTAGAACGAGGCACAGATACGCAGTATTTT.

The chain couples TRBV10-3 to TRBJ1-6, with 8 positions matching TRBD1. J lost 8 bases, V lost 4 bases, and 4 bases had no gene match. The CDR3 loop spans 14 amino acids. In germline, CDR1 is ENHRY, CDR2 SYGVKD. CDR3 nucleotides: TGTGCCATCAGTGGTGGACAGGGAGATTCACCCCTCCACTTT. Translating gives CAISGGQGDSPLHF.

This clone was observed once. V gene TRBV2 combines with J gene TRBJ2-3, with 7 bases fitting TRBD2. Per germline, CDR1 SNHLY and CDR2 FYNNEI. CDR3 length: 15 residues. V shed 1 base and J 4 bases; nucleotides not matched to a gene: 5. The CDR3 DNA reads as TGTGCCAGCAGTGAAGTTGGGCTAGCGGCAGATACGCAGTATTTT. This gives the protein CASSEVGLAADTQYF.

Concerning this clone: The same CDR3 can be traced to other DNA sequences in this sample. The rearrangement joins TRBV6-4 to TRBJ2-3; 12 nucleotides match TRBD2. The germline CDR1 and CDR2 sequences are MRHNA and SNTAGT. The V segment lost 3 bases and the J segment 5 bases; nucleotides outside the gene matches: 0. This CDR3 comprises 14 residues. The CDR3 protein is CASSELAGGDTQYF. The CDR3 coding sequence is TGTGCCAGCAGTGAACTAGCGGGGGGAGATACGCAGTATTTT.

The V gene is TRBV6-5, the J gene TRBJ2-1, with a tentative D call TRBD1 (6 bases). This CDR3 has 13 amino acids. The V and J ends lost 6 bases and 7 bases respectively, with 13 bases between them. Germline lookup yields CDR1 MNHEY and CDR2 SVGAGI. The CDR3 loop is CASSSLGTNEQFF. The CDR3 DNA follows: TGTGCCAGCAGCTCGCTGGGGACAAATGAGCAGTTCTTC.

V usage is TRBV5-5 and J usage is TRBJ2-1; D is ambiguous. This CDR3 has 13 residues. From germline, CDR1 is SGHKS and CDR2 YYEKEE (reference sequence). Trimming pared 1 base from V and 6 bases from J, leaving 8 bases between. CDR3 loop: CASSLMFSNEQFF. CDR3 coding DNA: TGTGCCAGCAGCTTGATGTTCAGCAATGAGCAGTTCTTC.

The rearrangement joins TRBV6-5 to TRBJ2-5; 8 bases are a match to TRBD1. CDR3 length: 14 amino acids. V lost 6 bases and J lost 5; bases outside the gene matches: 8. Germline V gene lookup returns CDR1 MNHEY and CDR2 SVGAGI. The CDR3 DNA follows: TGTGCCAGCAGACCGACAGGGGCGCGGGAGACCCAGTACTTC. Its protein is CASRPTGARETQYF.

This chain links TRBV13 with TRBJ2-5; 12 bases line up with TRBD2. Germline V gene data show CDR1 as PRHDT and CDR2 as FYEKMQ (reference sequence). The CDR3 is 16 amino acids. J gave up 7 bases and V 5 bases, and 11 bases lay outside the gene matches. The CDR3 protein is CASSPPTSGRSRTQYF. The CDR3 DNA is TGTGCCAGCAGCCCACCGACTAGCGGGAGATCTAGGACCCAGTACTTC.

The genes are TRBV9 and TRBJ1-1, with D possibly being TRBD1 (6 bases). Germline CDR1 is SGDLS and CDR2 is YYNGEE. Trimming removed 4 bases at V and 2 bases at J, with 18 bases between. This CDR3 has 16 residues. The CDR3 reads CASSLHRDTDNTEAFF. DNA of the CDR3: TGTGCCAGCAGCCTTCACCGGGACACGGACAACACTGAAGCTTTCTTT.

The CDR3 DNA reads TGTGCCACCAGCAGAGCGGGTAGCTCCTACGAGCAGTACTTC. It encodes CATSRAGSSYEQYF. This chain connects TRBV15 to TRBJ2-7; no clear D. Germline loops: CDR1 LNHNV, CDR2 YYDKDF (reference sequence). V shed 1 base and J shed 0 bases, with 7 bases lying between them. The CDR3 extends over 14 amino acids.

The chain recombines TRBV2 with TRBJ1-1, with TRBD1 as a possible D gene (6 bases). The germline V gene has CDR1 SNHLY and CDR2 FYNNEI. The CDR3 totals 14 residues. V lost 6 bases and J lost 7, with 18 bases in between. The CDR3 spells CASRGAGEGVEAFF. In DNA form, the CDR3 reads TGTGCCAGCAGGGGAGCCGGGGAGGGGGTTGAAGCTTTCTTT.

The gene calls are TRBV5-6 and TRBJ1-1; D gene uncertain. The V end was cut by 0 bases, the J end by 1 base, with 7 bases between. The CDR3 covers 14 residues. CDR1 is SGHDT, CDR2 YYEEEE, per germline. This CDR3 is CASSLDLSNTEAFF. The CDR3 coding sequence is TGTGCCAGCAGCTTGGACCTATCGAACACTGAAGCTTTCTTT. Full variable domain (outside the CDR3, taken from reference TRBV5-6 and TRBJ1-1): DAGVTQSPTHLIKTRGQQVTLRCSPKSGHDTVSWYQQALGQGPQFIFQYYEEEERQRGNFPDRFSGHQFPNYSSELNVNALLLGDSALYLCASSLDLSNTEAFFGQGTRLTVV.

The chain recombines TRBV10-3 with TRBJ2-7; D unclear. Trimming took 6 bases from V and 2 from J, leaving 23 bases between them. Germline lookup yields CDR1 ENHRY and CDR2 SYGVKD. This CDR3 region has 17 residues. The chain's CDR3 is CAISDVMSGGETYEQYF. In DNA, the CDR3 is TGTGCCATCAGCGACGTCATGAGTGGCGGAGAAACCTACGAGCAGTACTTC.

The gene calls are TRBV27 and TRBJ1-1; D gene ambiguous. This CDR3 comprises 14 residues. Germline CDR1 MNHEY, CDR2 SMNVEV (reference sequence). Between the trimmed V and J ends, which lost 5 bases and 0 bases, there was a span of 10 bases. Here the CDR3 reads CASSGLGMNTEAFF. CDR3 in DNA: TGTGCCAGCAGTGGTCTGGGCATGAACACTGAAGCTTTCTTT.

The J gene is TRBJ2-1, the V gene TRBV5-4; TRBD1 aligns across 10 bases. The germline V gene has CDR1 SGHNT and CDR2 YYREEE (reference sequence). The CDR3 is made up of 15 amino acids. J gave up 6 bases and V 3 bases, and 6 bases lay outside the gene matches. The CDR3 sequence is CASSSPGQGTNEQFF. CDR3 in DNA: TGTGCCAGCAGCTCACCGGGACAGGGGACCAATGAGCAGTTCTTC.

The CDR3 DNA reads as TGTGCCACCAACCAGGGAGGGAATGAAAAACTGTTTTTT. Translating gives CATNQGGNEKLFF. The chain uses TRBV28 and TRBJ1-4; D possibly corresponds to TRBD1 (5 bases). V was pared by 10 bases and J by 5 bases, with 14 bases between. This CDR3 has 13 amino acids. From germline, CDR1 is MDHEN and CDR2 SYDVKM.

The chain links TRBV19 to TRBJ2-1, with TRBD2 as a possible D gene (5 bases). V lost 0 bases, J lost 0 bases, and 6 bases lay in between. The germline V gene encodes CDR1 LNHDA and CDR2 SQIVND (reference sequence). This CDR3 contains 15 residues. The chain's CDR3 is CASSIDGSSYNEQFF. CDR3 bases: TGTGCCAGTAGTATAGATGGGAGCTCCTACAATGAGCAGTTCTTC. Combining the CDR3 with reference TRBV19 and TRBJ2-1 gives the whole variable domain DGGITQSPKYLFRKEGQNVTLSCEQNLNHDAMYWYRQDPGQGLRLIYYSQIVNDFQKGDIAEGYSVSREKKESFPLTVTSAQKNPTAFYLCASSIDGSSYNEQFFGPGTRLTVL.

In its sample, this clone was seen a few times. The rearrangement uses TRBV6-4 and TRBJ1-1, with 7 bases fitting TRBD1. The ends lost 5 bases at V and 1 base at J; junction bases unmatched: 1. The germline V gene encodes CDR1 MRHNA and CDR2 SNTAGT. This CDR3 region has 13 residues. This CDR3 reads CASSTGENTEAFF. For the CDR3, the DNA is TGTGCCAGCAGTACAGGGGAGAACACTGAAGCTTTCTTT.

This clone was observed a few times. V usage is TRBV9 and J usage is TRBJ2-3, with D possibly TRBD1 on 6 matching bases. The CDR3 runs to 15 residues. Germline CDR1 is SGDLS and CDR2 is YYNGEE. Trimming took 0 bases from V and 2 from J, leaving 10 bases between them. The CDR3 reads CASSVGTGFTDTQYF. CDR3 DNA: TGTGCCAGCAGCGTAGGAACAGGGTTCACAGATACGCAGTATTTT.

The chain carries TRBV29-1 and TRBJ2-1, with 8 bases aligning to TRBD2. CDR3 length: 12 amino acids. Germline V lookup: CDR1 SQVTM, CDR2 ANQGSEA. The V and J ends lost 4 bases and 9 bases, in that order; junction bases with no gene match: 5. The DNA for the CDR3 is TGCAGCGTTGCGGAGCGGGAGACTGAGCAGTTCTTC. Protein sequence: CSVAERETEQFF.

The chain couples TRBV9 to TRBJ2-1; 9 nucleotides align to TRBD1. This CDR3 comprises 15 residues. Germline V lookup: CDR1 SGDLS, CDR2 YYNGEE. V trimming: 3 bases; J trimming: 7 bases; junction bases outside the gene matches: 8. The DNA of the CDR3 is TGTGCCAGCAGCGCCCCGGGACAGGGTTTGAATGAGCAGTTCTTC. This codes for CASSAPGQGLNEQFF.